The rows below give T cell receptor beta chains drawn from one sample of a study of blood T cell repertoires in COVID-19. Repertoires were generated with immunoSEQ multiplex PCR, while TCRdb's copy carries only in-frame clones and drops some. The profile covers a few hundred thousand clones, with 80% to 90% appearing a single time and roughly 3.8% taken by the ten largest. Sequenced sample: PBMCs or T cells enriched from blood (not recorded which). The receptors were sampled from a woman aged 40 to 55 with acute COVID-19. The CDR3 runs from the conserved cysteine through the conserved F or W. Fields, in order: CDR3 protein, CDR3 DNA, J gene, V gene, D gene, clone size. D genes are given only for firm matches. Clone size is shown for a subset of rows, as once, few, many or a class of expanded clone.

CASSLEPGLYNEQFF | TGTGCCAGCAGCTTAGAGCCGGGACTCTACAATGAGCAGTTCTTC | TRBJ2-1 | TRBV7-9 | - | -
CATSDTRGPDTQYF | TGTGCCACCAGTGATACCAGGGGGCCAGATACGCAGTATTTT | TRBJ2-3 | TRBV24-1 | TRBD1 | -
CASSPQREQGEQFF | TGTGCCAGCAGCCCCCAGCGGGAGCAGGGTGAGCAGTTCTTC | TRBJ2-1 | TRBV4-2 | TRBD2 | -
CASRDRGQNEKLFF | TGTGCCAGTCGAGACAGGGGACAGAATGAAAAACTGTTTTTT | TRBJ1-4 | TRBV19 | TRBD1 | -
CASSLGGNTLHF | TGTGCCAGCAGTTTGGGGGGAAACACCCTCCACTTT | TRBJ1-6 | TRBV28 | - | -
CASSSKFYQGRHF | TGTGCCAGCAGCTCAAAATTTTACCAGGGTCGACACTTC | TRBJ2-7 | TRBV7-9 | - | few
CAGKQGARDTQYF | TGTGCCGGGAAACAGGGGGCGCGGGATACCCAGTACTTC | TRBJ2-5 | TRBV6-5 | TRBD1 | -
CASSTTGSPGEKLFF | TGTGCCAGCAGTACCACAGGGAGTCCAGGTGAAAAACTGTTTTTT | TRBJ1-4 | TRBV2 | - | once
CASRPPGQGYGTEAFF | TGCGCCAGCAGGCCGCCGGGACAGGGGTATGGCACTGAAGCTTTCTTT | TRBJ1-1 | TRBV4-1 | TRBD1 | -
CASSEQGLMNTEAFF | TGTGCCAGCAGCGAACAGGGGCTCATGAACACTGAAGCTTTCTTT | TRBJ1-1 | TRBV2 | TRBD1 | once
CASSIDTGDNQPQHF | TGTGCCAGTAGTATAGACACAGGGGACAATCAGCCCCAGCATTTT | TRBJ1-5 | TRBV19 | TRBD1 | -
CASSWFGGPSYEQYF | TGTGCCAGCAGCTGGTTTGGCGGGCCCTCCTACGAGCAGTACTTC | TRBJ2-7 | TRBV7-8 | - | -
CASSEWGSSGRGYEQYF | TGTGCCAGCAGTGAATGGGGATCGAGCGGGAGGGGCTACGAGCAGTACTTC | TRBJ2-7 | TRBV25-1 | TRBD2 | -
CASSPGGLGPEAFF | TGTGCCAGCTCACCAGGAGGGTTGGGTCCTGAAGCTTTCTTT | TRBJ1-1 | TRBV18 | - | -
CASSPADRGTEAFF | TGTGCCAGCAGCCCCGCCGACAGGGGGACTGAAGCTTTCTTT | TRBJ1-1 | TRBV11-3 | TRBD1 | few
CASSPQGATEAFF | TGTGCCAGCAGCCCCCAGGGGGCCACTGAAGCTTTCTTT | TRBJ1-1 | TRBV5-6 | TRBD1 | few
CASQPTGGLYEQYF | TGTGCCAGTCAACCCACGGGAGGGCTCTACGAGCAGTACTTC | TRBJ2-7 | TRBV19 | TRBD2 | -